The TCR beta chain under discussion was sequenced for a study of shared clonotypes between healthy human individuals. CD45RA-negative memory and CD45RA+ naive subsets were split from the CD4+ cells. Trimming removed 4 bases from V and 0 bases from J; junction bases left unmatched: 9. Germline CDR1 and CDR2: SEHNR and FQNEAQ (reference sequence). This CDR3 has 16 residues. This clone came up once. TCRdb's copy holds only in-frame clones and misses some; the assay was immunoSEQ multiplex PCR. The sample records 2.5 million or so clones, around 90% being singletons. This receptor was obtained from a man between 18 and 29 years old in good health. The V and J genes are TRBV7-9 and TRBJ2-7; 7 bases align to TRBD1. The sequencing input was naive CD4+ T cells sorted from blood. Subset specified: CD45RA+ positively selected. CDR3 sequence (DNA): TGTGCCAGCAGCTACCCTCCAGGGGGAAACTCCTACGAGCAGTACTTC. It translates to CASSYPPGGNSYEQYF.